The source of this T cell receptor beta chain is a study of shared clonotypes between healthy human individuals. Produced via immunoSEQ multiplex PCR; TCRdb's table is partial and in-frame only. The sample includes roughly 2,300,000 clones, under 95% of them seen just once. The sample consisted of naive CD4+ T cells from PBMCs. Subset defined: CD45RA+ positively selected. This receptor was obtained from a man between 18 and 29 years old in good health. Some clones in this sample may be carry-over from other donors' samples.

CDR3 bases: TGCGCCAGCAGCCTTACTAGCGGGAGGACCAATGAGCAGTTCTTC. It is translated as CASSLTSGRTNEQFF. This chain connects TRBV4-1 to TRBJ2-1; 12 bases align to TRBD2. J gave up 6 bases and V 4 bases, and 4 bases lay outside the gene matches. CDR3 length equals 15 residues. CDR1 and CDR2 (germline): MGHRA, YSYEKL.